The TCR beta chain under discussion was sequenced for a study of graft-versus-host responses after intestinal transplantation. Whole-study context: For 2 to 4 years after anti-thymocyte globulin induction, all recipients took tacrolimus and steroids.

The table came from immunoSEQ multiplex PCR; TCRdb's copy has only in-frame clones and leaves some out. The sample records more than 70,000 clones, around 90% being singletons. Regarding the study as a whole: The study found high graft-versus-host to host-versus-graft clonal ratios in allografts of patients with graft-donor T cell macrochimerism. Early post-transplant falls in HvG clones accompanied the peak levels of circulating GvH clones. Detection of GvH clones occurred in recipient marrow, and some had their first appearance in ileum or blood.

Turning to this clone: The antigen remains unidentified.

Germline V CDR1 and CDR2: SGHTA, FQGNSA. V lost 4 bases, J lost 3 bases, and 4 bases stayed unmatched. This CDR3 region has 16 residues. The V gene is TRBV7-2, the J gene TRBJ1-3; 12 bases agree with TRBD1. Sequencing was performed on unstimulated CD8+ T cells sorted from spleen or lymph node cells, taken before transplant. The clonotype comes from a human donor who was the organ donor for an intestinal transplant. DNA for the CDR3: TGTGCCAGCAGCTCGGGACAGGGGGCAGGTGGAAACACCATATATTTT. Encoded protein: CASSSGQGAGGNTIYF.